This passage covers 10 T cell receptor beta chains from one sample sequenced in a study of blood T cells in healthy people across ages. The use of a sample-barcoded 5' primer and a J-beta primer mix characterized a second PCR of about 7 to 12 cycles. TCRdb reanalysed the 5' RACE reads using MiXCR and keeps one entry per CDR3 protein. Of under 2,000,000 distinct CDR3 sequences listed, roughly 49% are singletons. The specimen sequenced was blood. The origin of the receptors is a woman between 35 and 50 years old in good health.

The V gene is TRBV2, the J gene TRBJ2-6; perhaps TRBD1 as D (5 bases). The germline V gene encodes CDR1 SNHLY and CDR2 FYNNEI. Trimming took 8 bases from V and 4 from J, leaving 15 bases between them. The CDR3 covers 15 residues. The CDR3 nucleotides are TGTGCCAGCGGGGCCTTTTCCGTGGGGGCCAACGTCCTGACTTTC. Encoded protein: CASGAFSVGANVLTF.

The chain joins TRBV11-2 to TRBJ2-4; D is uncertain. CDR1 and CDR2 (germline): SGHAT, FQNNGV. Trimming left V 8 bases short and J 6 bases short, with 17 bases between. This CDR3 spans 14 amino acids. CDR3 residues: CASAYQSLGNIQYF. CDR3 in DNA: TGTGCCAGCGCTTACCAATCGCTGGGAAACATTCAGTACTTC.

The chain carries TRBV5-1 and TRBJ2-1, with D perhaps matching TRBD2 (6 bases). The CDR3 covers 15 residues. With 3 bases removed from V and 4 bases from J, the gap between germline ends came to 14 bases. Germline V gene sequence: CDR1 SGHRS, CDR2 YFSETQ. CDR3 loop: CASSSTSRVYNEQFF. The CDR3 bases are TGCGCCAGCAGCTCAACTAGCAGGGTTTACAATGAGCAGTTCTTC.

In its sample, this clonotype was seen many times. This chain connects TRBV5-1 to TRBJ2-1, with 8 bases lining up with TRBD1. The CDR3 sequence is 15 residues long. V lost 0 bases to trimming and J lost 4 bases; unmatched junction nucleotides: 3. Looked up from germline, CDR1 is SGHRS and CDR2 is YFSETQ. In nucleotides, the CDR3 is TGCGCCAGCAGCTTGGGGACAGGGACGTACAATGAGCAGTTCTTC. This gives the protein CASSLGTGTYNEQFF.

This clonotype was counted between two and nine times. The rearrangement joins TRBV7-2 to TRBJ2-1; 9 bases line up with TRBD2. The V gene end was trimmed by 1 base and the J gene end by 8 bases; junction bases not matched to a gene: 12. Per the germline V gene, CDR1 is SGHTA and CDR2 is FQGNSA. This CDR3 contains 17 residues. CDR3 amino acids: CASSLVGAGGLGDEQFF. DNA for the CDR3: TGTGCCAGCAGCTTAGTCGGGGCGGGGGGGCTCGGCGATGAGCAGTTCTTC.

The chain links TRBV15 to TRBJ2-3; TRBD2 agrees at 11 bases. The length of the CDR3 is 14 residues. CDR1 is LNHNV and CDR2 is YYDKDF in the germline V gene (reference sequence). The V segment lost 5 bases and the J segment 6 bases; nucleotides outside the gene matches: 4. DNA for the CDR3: TGTGCCACCAGCCCCGCTAGCGGGGGGGATACGCAGTATTTT. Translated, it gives CATSPASGGDTQYF.

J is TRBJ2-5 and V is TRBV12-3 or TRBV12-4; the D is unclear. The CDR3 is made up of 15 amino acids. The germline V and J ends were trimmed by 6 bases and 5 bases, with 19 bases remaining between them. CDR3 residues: CASRYIASTLETQYF. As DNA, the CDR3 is TGTGCCAGCAGGTACATAGCTAGTACTCTGGAGACCCAGTACTTC.

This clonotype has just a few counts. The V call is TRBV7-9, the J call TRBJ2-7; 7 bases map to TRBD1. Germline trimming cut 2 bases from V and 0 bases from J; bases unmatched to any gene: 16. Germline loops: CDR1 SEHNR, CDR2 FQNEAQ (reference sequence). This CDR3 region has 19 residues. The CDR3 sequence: CASSLPGPRQGFVSYEQYF. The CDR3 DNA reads TGTGCCAGCAGCTTACCTGGGCCGCGACAGGGATTCGTCTCCTACGAGCAGTACTTC.

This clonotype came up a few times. CDR3 amino acids: CASSYSPDSYYEQYF. CDR3 DNA sequence: TGTGCCAGCAGTTACTCTCCGGACAGCTATTACGAGCAGTACTTC. This chain uses TRBV6-2 or TRBV6-3 with TRBJ2-7, with TRBD1 as a possible D gene (6 bases). The V end lost 0 bases, the J end lost 4 bases, and 13 bases lay between the germline ends. CDR1 and CDR2 (germline): MNHEY, SVGEGT. CDR3 length: 15 amino acids.

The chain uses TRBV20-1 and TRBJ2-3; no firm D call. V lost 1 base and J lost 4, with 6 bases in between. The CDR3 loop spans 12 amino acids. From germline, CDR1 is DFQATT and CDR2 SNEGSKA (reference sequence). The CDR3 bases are TGCAGTGCTAGAGGAAGGGCAGATACGCAGTATTTT. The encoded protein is CSARGRADTQYF.